The sample holds one count of the clone carrying this T cell receptor (beta chain). What it binds is not known. These data originate in a study of Ad26.COV2.S vaccination and SARS-CoV-2 variants. Study overall: Once, or twice with 56 days between doses, Ad26.COV2.S was given intramuscularly.

This table comes from immunoSEQ multiplex PCR, and its TCRdb copy is limited to in-frame clones, with some not included. The sample records hundreds of thousands of clones, approximately 90% being singletons. Broader study findings: There was reportedly substantial breadth in spike-specific CD8+ and CD4+ T cell responses after vaccination.

Sample treatment: some 19 received Ad26.COV2.S at low or high dose, single or two shots; 5 received placebo; per-sample allocation not given. Sampling was done on day 63 after the first vaccine or placebo injection. The V and J ends lost 2 bases and 4 bases respectively, with 17 bases between them. CDR1 is MNHEY and CDR2 is SVGEGT in the germline V gene. The CDR3 runs to 16 residues. The receptor's source is a person between 18 and 65 years old who received the Ad26.COV2.S COVID-19 vaccine or a placebo. The chain links TRBV6-2 or TRBV6-3 to TRBJ1-1, with D possibly TRBD1 on 5 matching bases. The sequenced sample was peripheral blood, obtained in a trial of Ad26.COV2.S vaccine versus placebo. The CDR3 here is CASSYGAGGRGTEAFF. CDR3 nucleotide sequence: TGTGCCAGCAGTTACGGGGCTGGTGGGAGAGGCACTGAAGCTTTCTTT.